This T cell receptor (beta chain) was observed in a study of blood T cell repertoires in COVID-19. Across the whole study: The analysed material was cDNA or gDNA that came from T cells, B-cell-depleted T cells, or PBMCs.

Germline lookup yields CDR1 SNHLY and CDR2 FYNNEI. With V trimmed by 7 bases and J by 9 bases, 1 base remained unmatched. The CDR3 length is 13 residues. This clone was seen a few times. Clones were read by immunoSEQ multiplex PCR, and TCRdb kept only the in-frame ones, dropping some. The table includes approximately 220,000 clones, around four fifths detected once. The sample was peripheral blood. The receptor's source is a woman between 70 and 85 years old with acute or convalescent COVID-19. The rearrangement links TRBV2 to TRBJ1-6; 12 nucleotides match TRBD1. CDR3 DNA sequence: TGTGCCAGCAAGGGACAGGGGGCTTCACCCCTCCACTTT. As protein: CASKGQGASPLHF. Filled out from reference TRBV2 and TRBJ1-6, the complete variable domain reads EPEVTQTPSHQVTQMGQEVILRCVPISNHLYFYWYRQILGQKVEFLVSFYNNEISEKSEIFDDQFSVERPDGSNFTLKIRSTKLEDSAMYFCASKGQGASPLHFGNGTRLTVT.